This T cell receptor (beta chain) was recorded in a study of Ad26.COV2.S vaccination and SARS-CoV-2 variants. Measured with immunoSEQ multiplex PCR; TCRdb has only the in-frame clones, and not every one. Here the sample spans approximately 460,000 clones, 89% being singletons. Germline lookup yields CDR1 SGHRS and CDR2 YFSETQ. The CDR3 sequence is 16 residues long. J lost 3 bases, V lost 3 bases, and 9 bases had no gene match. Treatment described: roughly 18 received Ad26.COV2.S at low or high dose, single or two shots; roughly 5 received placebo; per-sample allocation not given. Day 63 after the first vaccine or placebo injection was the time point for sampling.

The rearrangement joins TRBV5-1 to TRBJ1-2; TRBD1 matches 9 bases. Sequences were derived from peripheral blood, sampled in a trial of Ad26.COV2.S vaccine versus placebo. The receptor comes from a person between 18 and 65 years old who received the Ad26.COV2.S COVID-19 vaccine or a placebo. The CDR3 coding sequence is TGCGCCAGCAGCTCGACAGGGGGGCCAGCCTACTATGGCTACACCTTC. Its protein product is CASSSTGGPAYYGYTF. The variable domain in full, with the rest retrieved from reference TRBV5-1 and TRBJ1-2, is KAGVTQTPRYLIKTRGQQVTLSCSPISGHRSVSWYQQTPGQGLQFLFEYFSETQRNKGNFPGRFSGRQFSNSRSEMNVSTLELGDSALYLCASSSTGGPAYYGYTFGSGTRLTVV.